The present T cell receptor (beta chain) was sequenced within a study of cytomegalovirus exposure and HLA in healthy donors. General study findings and limits: Reportedly, fewer N-insertions than the approximately 600-donor mean appeared in an Asian-associated ancestry cluster in a later analysis.

Turning to this clone: Its antigen remains unknown.

Germline V gives CDR1 MNHNY, CDR2 SVGAGI (reference sequence). This CDR3 has 15 amino acids. V lost 6 bases and J 2 bases, leaving 14 bases between the germline ends. PCR involved 60 Vbeta and 13 Jbeta primers. Method: immunoSEQ multiplex PCR; TCRdb's copy keeps in-frame clones and lacks some. The repertoire has approximately 130,000 clones, 85% of them found once; the top ten carry under 8.5%. The TCR was taken from a young woman in good health and CMV-seropositive. The V gene is TRBV6-6, the J gene TRBJ1-5, with D possibly TRBD1 on 5 matching bases. Sequencing was carried out using PBMCs. In nucleotides, the CDR3 is TGTGCCAGCAGCTCCCCGGGACTCCGCAATCAGCCCCAGCATTTT. This translates into CASSSPGLRNQPQHF.